This TCR beta chain is from a study of human T cells and chemical hapten exposure. Germline V gene data show CDR1 as SEHNR and CDR2 as FQNEAQ (reference sequence). Trimming pared 1 base from V and 5 bases from J, leaving 9 bases between. The CDR3 is 13 residues long. TCRdb passed the RACE reads through MiXCR, listing each CDR3 protein once. There are around 260,000 distinct CDR3 sequences in the sample; 7.5% to 9% occur only once, and about 2.5% lies in the top ten. Time point here: pre-sensitization, week 0. The treatment here: therapeutic diphenylcyclopropenone sensitization with weekly scalp DPC. The clonotype comes from a woman aged 40 to 49 with alopecia areata. Some clones in this sample may be carry-over from other donors' samples. This sample comprised whole blood, obtained in connection with sensitization to the hapten diphenylcyclopropenone (DPC). The chain couples TRBV7-9 to TRBJ2-7; no firm D call. The CDR3 spells CASSLVPSNEQYF. The CDR3 bases are TGTGCCAGCAGCTTAGTCCCCAGTAACGAGCAGTACTTC.